A selection of T cell receptor beta chains follows, all from one sample in a study of cytomegalovirus exposure and HLA in healthy donors. The method was immunoSEQ multiplex PCR; TCRdb's version includes in-frame clones alone and lacks a portion of them. The sample gives fewer than 200,000 clones, 65% to 85% of which show up once; roughly 4.7% is in the top ten. What was sequenced was PBMCs. The receptors come from a woman in her 50s in good health and CMV-seropositive. Both conserved end residues are part of each CDR3. The order of the fields is J gene, V gene, clone size, D gene, CDR3 DNA, CDR3 protein. A D gene is named only where the DNA matches it firmly. For some rows the clone size is stated as once, few or many, or as a class when expanded; others skip it.

TRBJ1-1 TRBV29-1 NA TRBD1 TGCAGCGTTGAACAGGGGGCCCCGGCTGAAGCTTTCTTT CSVEQGAPAEAFF
TRBJ2-3 TRBV5-1 NA NA TGCGCCAGTACACCTCCGGGACTCAACACAGATACGCAGTATTTT CASTPPGLNTDTQYF
TRBJ1-4 TRBV6-5 NA NA TGTGCCAGCAGTTACGCGGCATATAATGAAAAACTGTTTTTT CASSYAAYNEKLFF
TRBJ1-3 TRBV4-3 NA NA TGCGCCAGCAGCCAAGACGCGGGGCCTTACTCGTCCTCTGGAAACACCATATATTTT CASSQDAGPYSSSGNTIYF
TRBJ2-3 TRBV5-6 once NA TGTGCCAGCAGCTTGGGGCCAGACACAGATACGCAGTATTTT CASSLGPDTDTQYF
TRBJ2-2 TRBV21-1 NA NA TGTGCCAGCAGCAAAGGACTAGCGGGAGACGGGACCGGGGAGCTGTTTTTT CASSKGLAGDGTGELFF
TRBJ2-7 TRBV7-2 few TRBD1 TGTGCCAGCAGCGACAGGGTAACCTCCCTCAACGAGCAGTACTTC CASSDRVTSLNEQYF
TRBJ2-7 TRBV11-2 NA NA TGTGCCAGCAGCTTAGTTTCAGGGCGGACCGGCTACGAGCAGTACTTC CASSLVSGRTGYEQYF
TRBJ1-2 TRBV6-5 NA TRBD1 TGTGCCAGTAGGGACAGCAAATTAAACTATGGCTACACCTTC CASRDSKLNYGYTF
TRBJ2-3 TRBV27 NA NA TGTGCCAGCAGTTTATCGTCGAGGGCAGATACGCAGTATTTT CASSLSSRADTQYF
TRBJ2-7 TRBV28 NA TRBD2 TGTGCCAGCAGTTTCCCCCGGGGGGTCTCCTACGAGCAGTACTTC CASSFPRGVSYEQYF
TRBJ1-1 TRBV28 NA TRBD1 TGTGCCAGCAGTCCAGGGGGACAGGCTCTAGCTTTCTTT CASSPGGQALAFF
TRBJ2-3 TRBV5-1 few TRBD1 TGCGCCAGCAGCCCGGGGACAGCTTCAGATACGCAGTATTTT CASSPGTASDTQYF
TRBJ2-1 TRBV23-1 NA TRBD1 TGCGCCAGCAGTCAGCATAGTAGGGACAGGGATTCCGGTAGCGGTGAGCAGTTCTTC CASSQHSRDRDSGSGEQFF
TRBJ1-5 TRBV19 NA NA TGTGCCAGTCAACGGGGGGCGGGGGGTAGCAATCAGCCCCAGCATTTT CASQRGAGGSNQPQHF
TRBJ1-2 TRBV5-4 few NA TGTGCCAGCAGCTTGTGGGGGGGTGGCTACACCTTC CASSLWGGGYTF
TRBJ1-3 TRBV5-5 once NA TGTGCCAGCAGCTTGGCCGCATCTGTAGTCTCTGGAAACACCATATATTTT CASSLAASVVSGNTIYF